The 16 T cell receptor beta chains presented below share a single source sample, sequenced in a study of cytotoxic CD8 clonotypes in ibrutinib-treated CLL. Here immunoSEQ multiplex PCR was the method, and the copy in TCRdb shows in-frame clones only, minus some. The table shows 33,000 or so clones, with approximately 48% occurring only once. This specimen was PBMCs, taken before ibrutinib treatment. The source of these receptors is a human donor with chronic lymphocytic leukemia.

This clone has only a few counts. The chain carries TRBV5-1 and TRBJ2-4; D possibly corresponds to TRBD2 (6 bases). V shed 1 base and J shed 0 bases, with 11 bases lying between them. Germline values: CDR1 SGHRS, CDR2 YFSETQ. The CDR3 covers 16 residues. CDR3 nucleotide sequence: TGCGCCAGCAGCTTGTACGGGAGACTAGCCAAAAACATTCAGTACTTC. Residues: CASSLYGRLAKNIQYF.

The chain couples TRBV5-1 to TRBJ1-1, with 7 bases that match TRBD1. The CDR3 totals 13 residues. From germline, CDR1 is SGHRS and CDR2 YFSETQ. The V and J ends lost 3 bases and 6 bases, in that order; junction bases with no gene match: 5. The CDR3 loop is CASSSAGGPEAFF. CDR3 in DNA: TGCGCCAGCAGCTCTGCAGGGGGTCCTGAAGCTTTCTTT.

CDR3 nucleotides: TGTGCCAGCAGTGAAGGGGTACATGTCTCTGGGGCCAACGTCCTGACTTTC. It encodes CASSEGVHVSGANVLTF. The chain joins TRBV6-1 to TRBJ2-6; D remains ambiguous. Germline-derived CDR1 and CDR2 are MNHNS and SASEGT. This CDR3 is built from 17 residues. V was pared by 1 base and J by 0 bases, with 10 bases between.

This clone has a handful of counts. Written as DNA, the CDR3 is TGTGCCAACTACTTCGGGCGGGGTAATCAGCCCCAGCATTTT. This translates into CANYFGRGNQPQHF. The chain joins TRBV6-5 to TRBJ1-5; D gene ambiguous. This CDR3 region has 14 residues. The germline V gene has CDR1 MNHEY and CDR2 SVGAGI. The V end lost 10 bases, the J end lost 4 bases, and 17 bases lay between the germline ends.

The V and J genes are TRBV6-5 and TRBJ1-5; 10 bases map to TRBD1. The CDR3 runs 14 residues. Germline loops: CDR1 MNHEY, CDR2 SVGAGI. Losses at the gene ends were 8 bases for V and 8 bases for J; bases not matched to a gene: 9. The CDR3 region is CASQPDRGNKPQHF. The CDR3 region has the DNA TGTGCCAGCCAACCGGACAGGGGGAACAAGCCCCAGCATTTT.

The chain joins TRBV4-2 to TRBJ2-1, with 10 bases fitting TRBD2. With V trimmed by 4 bases and J by 6 bases, 9 bases remained unmatched. Looked up from germline, CDR1 is LGHNA and CDR2 is YNFKEQ. The CDR3 extends over 16 amino acids. In nucleotides, the CDR3 is TGTGCCAGCAGCCCCAGCGGGGGGGGGTTTGGCAATGAGCAGTTCTTC. This sequence encodes CASSPSGGGFGNEQFF.

This rearrangement joins TRBV28 to TRBJ1-5; 7 bases are a match to TRBD1. The V gene end was trimmed by 5 bases and the J gene end by 3 bases; junction bases not matched to a gene: 10. Per germline, CDR1 MDHEN and CDR2 SYDVKM. This CDR3 is built from 16 residues. The CDR3 DNA reads as TGTGCCAGCAGTCCACCGACAGGGTCCAACAATCAGCCCCAGCATTTT. Its translation is CASSPPTGSNNQPQHF.

This clone was seen more than once but under ten times. The V call is TRBV27, the J call TRBJ2-1; D gene unclear. There are 13 residues in the CDR3. V lost 6 bases and J lost 4, with 10 bases in between. CDR1 is MNHEY, CDR2 SMNVEV, per germline (reference sequence). CDR3 DNA: TGTGCCAGCAGCTCCTACCCTTACAATGAGCAGTTCTTC. Its translation: CASSSYPYNEQFF.

V usage is TRBV6-4 and J usage is TRBJ2-2, with D tentatively TRBD1 (6 bases). CDR1 is MRHNA, CDR2 SNTAGT, per germline. V was trimmed by 7 bases and J by 5 bases, leaving 14 bases between them. The CDR3 is 14 amino acids. The CDR3 is CASTPGQGTGELFF. The CDR3 nucleotides read TGTGCCAGCACCCCAGGGCAGGGGACCGGGGAGCTGTTTTTT.

The chain carries TRBV11-3 and TRBJ2-1, with D perhaps TRBD2 (7 bases). V lost 2 bases, J lost 4 bases, and 12 bases lay in between. The CDR3 covers 15 residues. CDR1 SGHNT and CDR2 YENEEA come from the germline V gene. DNA for the CDR3: TGTGCCAGCAGCTTAAGGCGGGGGCCATACAATGAGCAGTTCTTC. It specifies CASSLRRGPYNEQFF.

This clone appeared a few times. The rearrangement joins TRBV4-1 to TRBJ2-1, with D hard to call. The CDR3 extends over 12 amino acids. The germline V gene encodes CDR1 MGHRA and CDR2 YSYEKL. Trimming left V 6 bases short and J 8 bases short, with 11 bases between. The DNA for the CDR3 is TGCGCCAGCAGACAGACCCCCCATGAGCAGTTCTTC. Translating gives CASRQTPHEQFF.

V gene TRBV2 combines with J gene TRBJ1-1, with D perhaps TRBD1 (5 bases). V was cut by 9 bases and J by 11 bases, with 16 bases left in between. This CDR3 spans 11 amino acids. The V gene's germline CDR1 is SNHLY and CDR2 FYNNEI. The CDR3, as DNA: TGTGCCAGTCCTGACGGGACGAAGGCTTTCTTT. Encoded protein: CASPDGTKAFF. The entire variable domain, with the rest obtained from reference TRBV2 and TRBJ1-1, is as follows: EPEVTQTPSHQVTQMGQEVILRCVPISNHLYFYWYRQILGQKVEFLVSFYNNEISEKSEIFDDQFSVERPDGSNFTLKIRSTKLEDSAMYFCASPDGTKAFFGQGTRLTVV.

This clone was seen a few times. V and J are TRBV27 and TRBJ2-7, with D perhaps matching TRBD1 or TRBD2 (5 bases each). CDR1 is MNHEY and CDR2 is SMNVEV in the germline V gene (reference sequence). V was shortened by 0 bases and J by 3 bases, with 12 bases between the two germline ends. The CDR3 contains 15 residues. CDR3 in amino acids: CASSLSRDGDYEQYF. The CDR3 DNA reads as TGTGCCAGCAGTTTATCCCGGGACGGAGACTACGAGCAGTACTTC.

This clone turned up a few times. The genes are TRBV11-1 and TRBJ1-2; possibly TRBD1 for D (5 bases). The V gene's germline CDR1 is SGHAT and CDR2 FQDESV (reference sequence). This CDR3 is 12 amino acids long. V shed 3 bases and J shed 6 bases, with 8 bases lying between them. The CDR3 reads CASSLTANGYTF. The DNA for the CDR3 is TGTGCCAGCAGCTTGACAGCGAATGGCTACACCTTC.

J is TRBJ2-3 and V is TRBV10-3; the D gene is possibly TRBD2 (5 bases). The CDR3 is made up of 21 amino acids. Germline assignment: CDR1 ENHRY and CDR2 SYGVKD. V lost 0 bases to trimming and J lost 2 bases, with 27 bases between them. CDR3 protein: CAISESPTSDLAGLPTDTQYF. CDR3 DNA: TGTGCCATCAGTGAGTCCCCCACTAGTGACCTCGCCGGTCTCCCCACAGATACGCAGTATTTT.

As for this clone: A far bigger clonotype differs at one base, so this is likely a read error. V usage is TRBV4-2 and J usage is TRBJ2-6, with a weak D call TRBD1 (5 bases). The ends were cut back, 0 bases at V and 8 bases at J, with 11 bases in the middle. CDR1 LGHNA and CDR2 YNFKEQ come from the germline V gene. CDR3 length: 15 residues. CDR3 region: CASSQDWGPSNVLTF. In DNA, the CDR3 is TGTGCCAGCAGCCAAGATTGGGGCCCCTCCAACGTCCTGACTTTC.